These 23 T cell receptor beta chains originate from one sample sequenced in a study of early T cells in non-severe SARS-CoV-2 infection. TCRdb analysed the 5' RACE reads with MiXCR anew, one entry per CDR3 protein. The sample records approximately 120,000 distinct CDR3 sequences, 14% to 15% being singletons. The material sequenced was whole blood. Every receptor here comes from an adult who was a healthcare worker with PCR-confirmed SARS-CoV-2 infection or an uninfected control (not recorded which).

This clonotype was observed a few times. The chain is built from TRBV5-6 and TRBJ2-3; 7 nucleotides line up with TRBD2. The CDR3 spans 16 residues. V lost 2 bases to trimming and J lost 1 base; unmatched junction nucleotides: 7. Germline CDR1 reads SGHDT; CDR2 reads YYEEEE. Written as DNA, the CDR3 is TGTGCCAGCAGCTTTAAGCGGGGTCGAGGCACAGATACGCAGTATTTT. Translating gives CASSFKRGRGTDTQYF.

In this sample, this clonotype turned up many times. The chain uses TRBV9 and TRBJ2-1, with 9 bases matching TRBD2. The CDR3 totals 16 residues. Looked up from germline, CDR1 is SGDLS and CDR2 is YYNGEE. Trimming at V came to 6 bases and at J to 4 bases, leaving 11 bases not matched to a gene. The chain's CDR3 is CASTSRGSGGYNEQFF. CDR3 DNA: TGTGCCAGCACCAGCCGAGGGAGCGGGGGGTACAATGAGCAGTTCTTC.

The chain joins TRBV11-2 to TRBJ2-3; D is unclear. Trimming shortened V by 2 bases and J by 2 bases, and 11 bases separated the two germline ends. Germline-derived CDR1 and CDR2 are SGHAT and FQNNGV. The CDR3 is 15 residues long. The CDR3: CASSLSPPNTDTQYF. In DNA form, the CDR3 reads TGTGCCAGCAGCTTAAGTCCCCCAAACACAGATACGCAGTATTTT.

V is TRBV3-1 and J is TRBJ1-1, with TRBD1 matching over 7 bases. The CDR3 spans 14 residues. V shed 4 bases and J 4 bases; nucleotides not matched to a gene: 6. Germline CDR1 LGHDT, CDR2 YNNKEL (reference sequence). CDR3 bases: TGTGCCAGCAGCCTCCGGGACAGAGTCACTGAAGCTTTCTTT. Protein sequence: CASSLRDRVTEAFF.

Of note for this clonotype: The junction shows a germline mismatch at one end, possibly a read error. V usage is TRBV6-2 or TRBV6-3 and J usage is TRBJ1-5; 8 positions match TRBD1. The V gene's germline CDR1 is MNHEY and CDR2 SVGEGT. The CDR3 has 17 amino acids. CDR3 nucleotides: TGTGCCAGCAATTACTTCATCTTGACAGGGGATGATCAGCCCCAGCATTTT. This encodes CASNYFILTGDDQPQHF.

This clonotype showed up just a few times. V usage is TRBV29-1 and J usage is TRBJ2-5; unclear D gene. Trimming stripped 7 bases from V and 0 bases from J, with 9 bases between. From germline, CDR1 is SQVTM and CDR2 ANQGSEA. CDR3 length: 12 residues. CDR3 nucleotides: TGCAGCGGAGACACGTACCAAGAGACCCAGTACTTC. It specifies CSGDTYQETQYF.

The J gene is TRBJ1-3, the V gene TRBV20-1; D gene unclear. Trimming shortened V by 0 bases and J by 0 bases, and 18 bases separated the two germline ends. Germline loops: CDR1 DFQATT, CDR2 SNEGSKA (reference sequence). The CDR3 runs to 18 residues. DNA for the CDR3: TGCAGTGCTAGAGATCTCAAGGCTGCGTTGGGCTCTGGAAACACCATATATTTT. As protein: CSARDLKAALGSGNTIYF.

This rearrangement joins TRBV5-1 to TRBJ1-2, with D possibly being TRBD1 (5 bases). Trimming took 5 bases from V and 2 from J, leaving 10 bases between them. CDR1 is SGHRS, CDR2 YFSETQ, per germline. The CDR3 is 13 amino acids. The CDR3 DNA follows: TGCGCCAGCAGACAGGACCTAAACTATGGCTACACCTTC. This translates into CASRQDLNYGYTF.

V and J are TRBV30 and TRBJ2-3, with 10 bases matching TRBD2. After removal of 0 bases from V and 6 bases from J, the junction contained 3 bases not matched to a gene. Germline V lookup: CDR1 GTSNPN, CDR2 SVGIG (reference sequence). This CDR3 has 14 residues. The CDR3 reads CAWSVLAGRDTQYF. CDR3 in DNA: TGTGCCTGGAGTGTACTAGCGGGGAGGGATACGCAGTATTTT. Variable domain in full (rest from reference TRBV30 and TRBJ2-3): SQTIHQWPATLVQPVGSPLSLECTVEGTSNPNLYWYRQAAGRGLQLLFYSVGIGQISSEVPQNLSASRPQDRQFILSSKKLLLSDSGFYLCAWSVLAGRDTQYFGPGTRLTVL.

This clonotype was detected ten times or more. The chain recombines TRBV24-1 with TRBJ1-1; 12 nucleotides match TRBD1. The CDR3 loop spans 15 amino acids. Germline-derived CDR1 and CDR2 are KGHDR and SFDVKD. V lost 3 bases, J lost 11 bases, and 9 bases stayed unmatched. The CDR3 DNA follows: TGTGCCACCAGTGATCGACCGGGACAGGGGGCTTTGGCTTTCTTT. Its protein is CATSDRPGQGALAFF.

V and J are TRBV29-1 and TRBJ2-1; D unresolved. Per the germline V gene, CDR1 is SQVTM and CDR2 is ANQGSEA. The CDR3 extends over 12 amino acids. V dropped 4 bases and J dropped 2 bases, with 6 bases sitting between them. The DNA for the CDR3 is TGCAGCGTTGTGACGCCCTACAATGAGCAGTTCTTC. Translated, it gives CSVVTPYNEQFF.

This clonotype showed up just a few times. This chain joins TRBV29-1 and TRBJ2-5; TRBD2 matches at 9 bases. The CDR3 length is 14 residues. The germline CDR1 and CDR2 sequences are SQVTM and ANQGSEA. The V and J ends lost 3 bases and 6 bases, in that order; junction bases with no gene match: 8. DNA for the CDR3: TGCAGCGTTGAGCCTGGCGGGGGGGAAAAGACCCAGTACTTC. As protein: CSVEPGGGEKTQYF.

This clonotype was counted between two and nine times. DNA for the CDR3: TGTGCCAGCAGCGCGGGTTCAGGACAGGTTTACAATGAGCAGTTCTTC. It codes for CASSAGSGQVYNEQFF. This chain joins TRBV9 and TRBJ2-1, with 7 nucleotides matching TRBD1. The junction had 10 bases not matched to a gene; V was cut back by 3 bases and J by 4 bases. The length of the CDR3 is 16 residues. Germline V gives CDR1 SGDLS, CDR2 YYNGEE.

As to this clonotype: Just one base apart from a much larger clone, this may be a read error. The chain couples TRBV4-1 to TRBJ1-6; no clear D. Germline V gives CDR1 MGHRA, CDR2 YSYEKL. The CDR3 has 17 amino acids. CDR3 nucleotides: TGCGCCAGCAGCCATCCCATCCCCGCGGGGAATAATTCACCCCCCCACTTT. Translating gives CASSHPIPAGNNSPPHF.

This clonotype was recorded many times. The V and J genes are TRBV10-3 and TRBJ2-7; 8 bases align to TRBD1. The CDR3 totals 14 residues. Trimming removed 2 bases from V and 6 bases from J; junction bases left unmatched: 6. Germline lookup yields CDR1 ENHRY and CDR2 SYGVKD. The CDR3 is CAISEPGQGFEQYF. CDR3 sequence (DNA): TGTGCCATCAGTGAGCCAGGACAGGGTTTCGAGCAGTACTTC.

The chain links TRBV5-4 to TRBJ2-3, with D unclear. Germline-derived CDR1 and CDR2 are SGHNT and YYREEE (reference sequence). Trimming removed 2 bases from V and 3 bases from J, with 10 bases in between. The CDR3 has 14 residues. Here the CDR3 DNA reads TGTGCCAGCAGCTTCGATGCTATAACAGATACGCAGTATTTT. Translating it yields CASSFDAITDTQYF.

This clonotype was detected once. The chain recombines TRBV27 with TRBJ2-3; D unclear. Trimming removed 5 bases at V and 2 bases at J, with 14 bases between. The CDR3 loop spans 15 amino acids. Germline V CDR1 and CDR2: MNHEY, SMNVEV (reference sequence). The CDR3 sequence is CASSVTDGITDTQYF. The CDR3 DNA follows: TGTGCCAGCAGTGTAACGGACGGTATCACAGATACGCAGTATTTT.

This clonotype was observed a handful of times. The chain uses TRBV9 and TRBJ2-5, with 9 nucleotides matching TRBD2. The ends lost 7 bases at V and 5 bases at J; junction bases unmatched: 15. Germline loops: CDR1 SGDLS, CDR2 YYNGEE. The CDR3 totals 16 residues. CDR3 sequence reads: CASAKVLGTSSETQYF. CDR3 bases: TGTGCCAGCGCCAAGGTGCTCGGGACTAGCTCGGAGACCCAGTACTTC.

The J gene is TRBJ2-5, the V gene TRBV27, with unresolved D. CDR3 size: 13 residues. CDR1 MNHEY and CDR2 SMNVEV come from the germline V gene (reference sequence). V lost 2 bases to trimming and J lost 2 bases, with 6 bases between them. The CDR3 sequence is CASSLTVQETQYF. CDR3 bases: TGTGCCAGCAGTTTAACGGTGCAAGAGACCCAGTACTTC.

This clonotype was counted between two and nine times. This rearrangement joins TRBV7-2 to TRBJ2-2; D gene uncertain. Germline CDR1 and CDR2: SGHTA and FQGNSA. The V end lost 0 bases, the J end lost 6 bases, and 8 bases lay between the germline ends. The CDR3 has 14 amino acids. The CDR3 loop reads CASSLARWSGELFF. The CDR3 DNA reads as TGTGCCAGCAGCTTAGCGCGATGGTCCGGGGAGCTGTTTTTT.

This clonotype came up a few times. This sequence joins TRBV6-6 and TRBJ1-1; D not certain. CDR1 MNHNY and CDR2 SVGAGI come from the germline V gene (reference sequence). This CDR3 spans 12 amino acids. Trimming took 2 bases from V and 3 from J, leaving 4 bases between them. This chain's CDR3 is CASSYMDTEAFF. The CDR3 DNA sequence: TGTGCCAGCAGTTACATGGACACTGAAGCTTTCTTT.

This clonotype was seen at least ten times. The chain carries TRBV11-2 and TRBJ1-2; D unresolved. The germline gives CDR1 SGHAT, CDR2 FQNNGV. The CDR3 sequence is 16 residues long. V shed 4 bases and J shed 0 bases, with 15 bases lying between them. The CDR3 protein is CASSSPRASPNYGYTF. In DNA form, the CDR3 reads TGTGCCAGCAGCTCACCGAGGGCCAGCCCTAACTATGGCTACACCTTC.

This clonotype showed up just a few times. The chain carries TRBV4-1 and TRBJ2-5, with D unclear. V gave up 4 bases and J gave up 1 base, with 7 bases separating them. CDR1 and CDR2 (germline): MGHRA, YSYEKL. This CDR3 has 13 residues. As DNA, the CDR3 is TGCGCCAGCAGCCGGACCACCCAAGAGACCCAGTACTTC. Its translation: CASSRTTQETQYF.